A single sample is the source of the 24 T cell receptor beta chains below, sequenced in a study of vaccination effects on CD4 cells after COVID-19. Repertoires were generated with immunoSEQ multiplex PCR, while TCRdb's copy carries only in-frame clones and drops some. The sample consists of tens of thousands of clones, roughly 73% of them appearing once. For these TCRs, the target antigens are not known. Before sequencing, viral peptide pools were used by the ViraFEST assay to expand antigen-specific CD4+ T cells. At the end of 10 days of culture, CD4+ T cells were isolated. The starting material was CD4+ T cells from PBMCs cultured with HCoV-229E spike peptides, obtained before COVID-19 vaccination. These receptors originate from a human donor who received a COVID-19 vaccine.

The chain employs TRBV6-5 and TRBJ1-2; 11 nucleotides match TRBD1. This CDR3 has 15 amino acids. The V gene's germline CDR1 is MNHEY and CDR2 SVGAGI. Unmatched junction bases numbered 8, after V lost 6 bases and J lost 5 bases. CDR3 amino acids: CASRTGTGGSYGYTF. The CDR3, as DNA: TGTGCCAGCAGAACAGGGACAGGGGGAAGTTATGGCTACACCTTC.

The V call is TRBV6-5, the J call TRBJ2-7, with TRBD1 as a possible D gene (5 bases). Trimming left V 6 bases short and J 2 bases short, with 11 bases between. This CDR3 has 13 amino acids. The germline CDR1 and CDR2 sequences are MNHEY and SVGAGI. This CDR3 is CASRAGQTYEQYF. The DNA of the CDR3 is TGTGCCAGCAGGGCAGGGCAGACCTACGAGCAGTACTTC.

The chain combines TRBV28 with TRBJ2-1, with D hard to call. Trimming took 2 bases from V and 5 from J, leaving 19 bases between them. Germline CDR1 is MDHEN and CDR2 is SYDVKM. The CDR3 has 17 residues. CDR3 bases: TGTGCCAGCAGTTTAGCCATCGCGGCAGGTAAACACAATGAGCAGTTCTTC. This codes for CASSLAIAAGKHNEQFF.

The rearrangement links TRBV2 to TRBJ1-2; D remains unclear. The CDR3 has 12 amino acids. Looked up from germline, CDR1 is SNHLY and CDR2 is FYNNEI. V gave up 5 bases and J gave up 1 base, with 5 bases separating them. CDR3 region: CASSLRNYGYTF. The CDR3 nucleotides are TGTGCCAGCAGTCTGCGTAACTATGGCTACACCTTC.

The chain has TRBV7-9 and TRBJ2-3; D gene uncertain. V dropped 5 bases and J dropped 1 base, with 7 bases sitting between them. CDR3 length: 13 residues. Germline CDR1 SEHNR, CDR2 FQNEAQ (reference sequence). This chain's CDR3 is CASSISGTDTQYF. DNA of the CDR3: TGTGCCAGCAGCATAAGCGGCACAGATACGCAGTATTTT.

The chain employs TRBV18 and TRBJ2-1, with 11 bases matching TRBD2. This CDR3 is built from 16 residues. Germline V gives CDR1 KGHSH, CDR2 LQKENI. Germline trimming cut 6 bases from V and 9 bases from J; bases unmatched to any gene: 13. In nucleotides, the CDR3 is TGTGCCAGCTCCAATTCGGCACTAGCGGGAGTGATTGAGCAGTTCTTC. Its protein product is CASSNSALAGVIEQFF.

This clone was recorded a few times. The chain is built from TRBV21-1 and TRBJ1-5. TRBV21-1 is noted as a pseudogene. The CDR3 contains 15 residues. CDR3 protein: CASSKFWGFGRPQHF. Written as DNA, the CDR3 is TGTGCCAGCAGCAAGTTTTGGGGGTTTGGGCGGCCCCAGCATTTT.

The rearrangement uses TRBV5-1 and TRBJ2-3; 7 bases are a match to TRBD1. Germline CDR1 is SGHRS and CDR2 is YFSETQ. The CDR3 loop spans 16 amino acids. J gave up 4 bases and V 3 bases, and 11 bases lay outside the gene matches. The CDR3 nucleotides are TGCGCCAGCAGCTATAGACAGGGCGGGTCGGCAGATACGCAGTATTTT. This codes for CASSYRQGGSADTQYF.

The chain has TRBV24-1 and TRBJ2-1, with D unclear. This CDR3 is built from 12 residues. Germline lookup yields CDR1 KGHDR and CDR2 SFDVKD. With 2 bases removed from V and 12 bases from J, the gap between germline ends came to 10 bases. The DNA for the CDR3 is TGTGCCACCAGTGATTACGGCCTCAGGCAGTTCTTC. Its protein product is CATSDYGLRQFF.

This chain uses TRBV5-1 with TRBJ2-1, with TRBD1 identical over 9 bases. The V gene's germline CDR1 is SGHRS and CDR2 YFSETQ. V trimming: 0 bases; J trimming: 0 bases; junction bases outside the gene matches: 13. The CDR3 length is 20 residues. The CDR3 DNA sequence: TGCGCCAGCAGCTTGGGGGCAGGGACAGGGTCGATAGGCTCCTACAATGAGCAGTTCTTC. Translation: CASSLGAGTGSIGSYNEQFF.

V gene TRBV10-3 combines with J gene TRBJ2-1; D gene ambiguous. This CDR3 has 15 amino acids. Trimming removed 4 bases from V and 0 bases from J, with 10 bases in between. The germline CDR1 and CDR2 sequences are ENHRY and SYGVKD. Written as DNA, the CDR3 is TGTGCCATCAGTGTAGGAGAAGTCTCCTACAATGAGCAGTTCTTC. This codes for CAISVGEVSYNEQFF.

The chain is built from TRBV5-5 and TRBJ1-2; 9 bases map to TRBD1. V shed 0 bases, J shed 1 base, and the junction held 1 base outside the gene matches. Germline lookup yields CDR1 SGHKS and CDR2 YYEKEE (reference sequence). This CDR3 has 15 residues. The CDR3 is CASSLGGQGNYGYTF. In nucleotides, the CDR3 is TGTGCCAGCAGCTTGGGGGGACAGGGTAACTATGGCTACACCTTC.

The genes are TRBV3-1 (or the pseudogene TRBV3-2) and TRBJ1-5, with unresolved D. V was clipped by 6 bases and J by 5 bases, with 8 bases between them. Looked up from germline, CDR1 is LGHDT and CDR2 is YNNKEL (reference sequence). The CDR3 loop spans 12 amino acids. CDR3 loop: CASSFNDQPQHF. DNA for the CDR3: TGTGCCAGCAGTTTTAACGATCAGCCCCAGCATTTT.

V is TRBV11-3 and J is TRBJ2-7; TRBD1 matches 7 bases. The J segment lost 1 base and the V segment lost 5 bases, leaving 8 bases of the junction unmatched. The CDR3 has 15 amino acids. Germline V CDR1 and CDR2: SGHNT, YENEEA. This CDR3 is CASSRTGTASYEQYF. CDR3 coding DNA: TGTGCCAGCAGCCGCACCGGGACAGCTTCCTACGAGCAGTACTTC.

This clone was picked up one time. The chain is built from TRBV3-1 (or the pseudogene TRBV3-2) and TRBJ2-2, with 8 bases matching TRBD2. V gave up 0 bases and J gave up 2 bases; unmatched junction bases: 5. This CDR3 comprises 17 residues. CDR1 is LGHDT, CDR2 YNNKEL, per germline (reference sequence). CDR3 sequence: CASSQEFAGGNTGELFF. The CDR3 bases are TGTGCCAGCAGCCAAGAGTTTGCGGGGGGTAACACCGGGGAGCTGTTTTTT.

A remark on this clone: Mismatch with germline at one junction end may stem from a read error. The V gene is TRBV7-9, the J gene TRBJ2-3, with a weak D call TRBD1 (5 bases). The CDR3 is 17 residues long. The germline gives CDR1 SEHNR, CDR2 FQNEAQ (reference sequence). The CDR3 is CASTLSQTQGSSDTQYF. The CDR3 region has the DNA TGTGCCAGCACCTTATCACAGACCCAGGGCAGTTCGGATACGCAGTATTTT.

The chain links TRBV9 to TRBJ2-7; no definite D call. CDR3 size: 14 residues. Germline V lookup: CDR1 SGDLS, CDR2 YYNGEE. Trimming stripped 6 bases from V and 6 bases from J, with 19 bases between. CDR3 DNA sequence: TGTGCCAGCACCGTGGGTCCAGATTCGGGCGAGCAGTACTTC. Its protein is CASTVGPDSGEQYF.

The sample holds a few counts of this clone. This rearrangement joins TRBV5-6 to TRBJ1-2, with 9 positions matching TRBD1. Unmatched junction bases numbered 6, after V lost 4 bases and J lost 5 bases. Germline values: CDR1 SGHDT, CDR2 YYEEEE. There are 14 residues in the CDR3. CDR3 nucleotides: TGTGCCAGCAGCAATGGGACAGGGCCTTATGGCTACACCTTC. It translates to CASSNGTGPYGYTF.

The chain combines TRBV7-9 with TRBJ1-4; D is unresolved. V was trimmed by 3 bases and J by 4 bases, leaving 6 bases between them. Germline V gene data show CDR1 as SEHNR and CDR2 as FQNEAQ (reference sequence). This CDR3 has 13 residues. As DNA, the CDR3 is TGTGCCAGCAGCTTCGACCATAATGAAAAACTGTTTTTT. It codes for CASSFDHNEKLFF. The full variable domain, in which reference TRBV7-9 and TRBJ1-4 provide the parts outside the CDR3, is DTGVSQNPRHKITKRGQNVTFRCDPISEHNRLYWYRQTLGQGPEFLTYFQNEAQLEKSRLLSDRFSAERPKGSFSTLEIQRTEQGDSAMYLCASSFDHNEKLFFGSGTQLSVL.

The chain joins TRBV29-1 to TRBJ1-2; possibly TRBD1 for D (5 bases). The germline V gene has CDR1 SQVTM and CDR2 ANQGSEA. Trimming pared 7 bases from V and 4 bases from J, leaving 19 bases between. The CDR3 spans 14 residues. The CDR3 bases are TGCAGCGCCTCCCCCGGGGGAAGGGGCTATGGCTACACCTTC. Translated, it gives CSASPGGRGYGYTF.

The V call is TRBV7-8, the J call TRBJ2-2; D is unclear. The V end lost 2 bases, the J end lost 6 bases, and 7 bases lay between the germline ends. Per germline, CDR1 SGHVS and CDR2 FQNEAQ. CDR3 length: 13 amino acids. The CDR3 nucleotides are TGTGCCAGCAGCTTATCGGCATCCGGGGAGCTGTTTTTT. Residues: CASSLSASGELFF.

The V call is TRBV30, the J call TRBJ2-3; a weak D match, TRBD1 (7 bases). The germline V gene encodes CDR1 GTSNPN and CDR2 SVGIG (reference sequence). The CDR3 runs 15 residues. The V end was cut by 2 bases, the J end by 2 bases, with 14 bases between. CDR3 protein: CAWSWTGGFTDTQYF. DNA for the CDR3: TGTGCCTGGAGTTGGACAGGAGGGTTCACAGATACGCAGTATTTT.

This chain connects TRBV6-6 to TRBJ1-2; D gene unclear. The CDR3 has 14 amino acids. V shed 0 bases and J shed 4 bases, with 9 bases lying between them. CDR1 and CDR2 (germline): MNHNY, SVGAGI (reference sequence). CDR3 protein: CASSYSDDSYGYTF. The CDR3 region has the DNA TGTGCCAGCAGTTACTCCGACGACTCCTATGGCTACACCTTC.

The rearrangement uses TRBV4-1 and TRBJ2-7; D is unclear. CDR3 size: 16 residues. From germline, CDR1 is MGHRA and CDR2 YSYEKL. V lost 2 bases to trimming and J lost 0 bases, with 14 bases between them. This CDR3 reads CASSQPSRSSSYEQYF. The CDR3 DNA reads TGCGCCAGCAGCCAACCGAGCCGAAGTAGCTCCTACGAGCAGTACTTC.